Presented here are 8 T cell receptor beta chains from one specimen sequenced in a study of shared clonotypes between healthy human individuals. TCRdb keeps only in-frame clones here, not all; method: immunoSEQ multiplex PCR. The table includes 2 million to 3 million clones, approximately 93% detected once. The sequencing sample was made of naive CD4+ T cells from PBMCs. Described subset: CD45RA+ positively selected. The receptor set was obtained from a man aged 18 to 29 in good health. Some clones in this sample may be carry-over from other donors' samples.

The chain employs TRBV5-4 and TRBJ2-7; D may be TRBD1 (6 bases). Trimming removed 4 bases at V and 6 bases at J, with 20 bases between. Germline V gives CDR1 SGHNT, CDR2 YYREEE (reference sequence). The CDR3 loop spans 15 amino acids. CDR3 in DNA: TGTGCCAGCAGCCCGAGCGGAACAGGGCACGGCGAGCAGTACTTC. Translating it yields CASSPSGTGHGEQYF.

CDR3 in DNA: TGTGCCAGCAGCCTACAGGGTGGGGGGCAGCCCCAGCATTTT. This gives the protein CASSLQGGGQPQHF. This chain links TRBV6-6 with TRBJ1-5, with a tentative D call TRBD1 (6 bases). This CDR3 comprises 14 residues. In germline, CDR1 is MNHNY, CDR2 SVGAGI (reference sequence). The ends were cut back, 6 bases at V and 7 bases at J, with 16 bases in the middle.

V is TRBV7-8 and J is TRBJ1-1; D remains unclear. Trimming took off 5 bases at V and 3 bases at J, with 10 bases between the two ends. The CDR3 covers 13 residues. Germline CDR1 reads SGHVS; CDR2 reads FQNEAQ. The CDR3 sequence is CASSLNDDTEAFF. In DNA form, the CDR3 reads TGTGCCAGCAGCCTAAACGACGACACTGAAGCTTTCTTT.

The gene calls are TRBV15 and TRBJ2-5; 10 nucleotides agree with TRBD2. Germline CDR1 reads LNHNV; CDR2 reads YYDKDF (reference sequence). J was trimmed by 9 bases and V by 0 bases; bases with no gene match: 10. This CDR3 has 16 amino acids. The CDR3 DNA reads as TGTGCCACCAGCAGAGATGGACTAGCGGTGGAGGGGGCCCAGTACTTC. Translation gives CATSRDGLAVEGAQYF.

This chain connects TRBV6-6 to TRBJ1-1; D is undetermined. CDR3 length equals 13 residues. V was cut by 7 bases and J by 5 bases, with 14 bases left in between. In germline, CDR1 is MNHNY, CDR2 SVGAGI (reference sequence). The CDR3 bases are TGTGCCAGCATCGGCCCCTCGGGGACTGAAGCTTTCTTT. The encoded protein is CASIGPSGTEAFF.

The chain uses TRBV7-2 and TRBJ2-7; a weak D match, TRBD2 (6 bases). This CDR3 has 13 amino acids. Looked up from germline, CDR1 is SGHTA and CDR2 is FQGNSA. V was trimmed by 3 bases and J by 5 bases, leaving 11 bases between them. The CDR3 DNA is TGTGCCAGCAGCTTTGGGCGGGGCCACGAGCAGTACTTC. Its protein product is CASSFGRGHEQYF.

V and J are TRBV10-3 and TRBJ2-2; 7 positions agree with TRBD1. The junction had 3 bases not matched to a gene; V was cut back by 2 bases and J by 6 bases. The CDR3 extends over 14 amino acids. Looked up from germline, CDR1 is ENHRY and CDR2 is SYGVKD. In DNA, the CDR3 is TGTGCCATCAGTGAGGACAGGGATGCCGGGGAGCTGTTTTTT. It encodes CAISEDRDAGELFF.

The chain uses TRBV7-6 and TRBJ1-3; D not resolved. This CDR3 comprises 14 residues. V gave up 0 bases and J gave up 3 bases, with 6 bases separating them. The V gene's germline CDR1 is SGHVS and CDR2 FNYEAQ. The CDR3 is CASSLAPGGNTIYF. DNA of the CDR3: TGTGCCAGCAGCTTAGCCCCTGGTGGAAACACCATATATTTT.